These 21 T cell receptor beta chains originate from one sample sequenced in a study of blood T cell repertoires in COVID-19. The table came from immunoSEQ multiplex PCR; TCRdb's copy has only in-frame clones and leaves some out. The sample records around 93,000 clones, about 81% being singletons. The sample comprised peripheral blood. These receptor sequences come from a man between 60 and 70 years old with acute or convalescent COVID-19.

This rearrangement joins TRBV28 to TRBJ2-3, with a weak D call TRBD2 (5 bases). This CDR3 has 15 residues. Germline V gene data show CDR1 as MDHEN and CDR2 as SYDVKM. V was clipped by 6 bases and J by 7 bases, with 20 bases between them. The CDR3 here is CASSRGGEGRNTQYF. DNA of the CDR3: TGTGCCAGCAGCCGCGGAGGAGAGGGCCGTAATACGCAGTATTTT.

The chain employs TRBV19 and TRBJ2-1; TRBD2 matches 8 bases. Germline V gene sequence: CDR1 LNHDA, CDR2 SQIVND (reference sequence). The CDR3 consists of 15 residues. The CDR3 DNA reads TGTGCTACTATTGACCGGGAGGGCTCCTACAATGAGCAGTTCTTC. It is translated as CATIDREGSYNEQFF.

The J gene is TRBJ2-1, the V gene TRBV10-1; 8 nucleotides agree with TRBD1. The V segment lost 0 bases and the J segment 7 bases; nucleotides outside the gene matches: 5. Per the germline V gene, CDR1 is WNHNN and CDR2 is SYGVQD (reference sequence). The length of the CDR3 is 15 residues. CDR3 sequence: CASSESRQGRNEQFF. In DNA, the CDR3 is TGCGCCAGCAGTGAGTCGAGACAGGGGAGGAATGAGCAGTTCTTC.

This clone was detected a few times. The chain joins TRBV5-5 to TRBJ2-7; TRBD1 is a possible D gene (5 bases). The CDR3 spans 14 residues. Germline V gene lookup returns CDR1 SGHKS and CDR2 YYEKEE (reference sequence). With 5 bases removed from V and 3 bases from J, the gap between germline ends came to 15 bases. CDR3 nucleotides: TGTGCCAGCAGTTGGATGGCAGGGTTCTACGAGCAGTACGTC. Translation: CASSWMAGFYEQYV.

This rearrangement joins TRBV15 to TRBJ1-5; TRBD1 matches at 7 bases. Germline-derived CDR1 and CDR2 are LNHNV and YYDKDF (reference sequence). With 4 bases clipped from V and 1 base from J, the junction kept 7 bases outside the gene matches. This CDR3 region has 16 residues. CDR3 region: CATSTLPGGSNQPQHF. CDR3 in DNA: TGTGCCACCAGCACCCTGCCAGGGGGGAGCAATCAGCCCCAGCATTTT.

This clone came up a few times. The CDR3: CASSFRDTSRETQYF. CDR3 bases: TGTGCCAGCAGTTTCCGGGATACTTCTCGAGAGACCCAGTACTTC. The chain combines TRBV6-2 or TRBV6-3 with TRBJ2-5; tentative D call: TRBD2 (5 bases). Germline CDR1 is MNHEY and CDR2 is SVGEGT. V shed 4 bases and J shed 4 bases, with 16 bases lying between them. The CDR3 is 15 amino acids.

This clone has more than one count but fewer than ten. The chain employs TRBV27 and TRBJ1-5, with 7 nucleotides matching TRBD1. V lost 7 bases, J lost 4 bases, and 7 bases stayed unmatched. The CDR3 loop spans 14 amino acids. Germline assignment: CDR1 MNHEY and CDR2 SMNVEV (reference sequence). The CDR3 DNA is TGTGCCAGCAAACAGGGGCAGGGAAATCAGCCCCAGCATTTT. Translating it yields CASKQGQGNQPQHF.

CDR3 residues: CASSPRGGREKLFF. The CDR3, as DNA: TGTGCCAGTAGTCCCCGGGGGGGCAGGGAAAAACTGTTTTTT. The J gene is TRBJ1-4, the V gene TRBV19, with D maybe TRBD1 (6 bases). Germline loops: CDR1 LNHDA, CDR2 SQIVND (reference sequence). This CDR3 has 14 amino acids. The V end lost 5 bases, the J end lost 8 bases, and 15 bases lay between the germline ends.

V usage is TRBV5-1 and J usage is TRBJ2-2; 9 bases align to TRBD1. J gave up 4 bases and V 4 bases, and 8 bases lay outside the gene matches. CDR3 length equals 16 residues. Germline loops: CDR1 SGHRS, CDR2 YFSETQ. CDR3 region: CASSPGQGSGTGELFF. The CDR3 bases are TGCGCCAGCAGCCCGGGACAGGGAAGTGGCACCGGGGAGCTGTTTTTT.

The chain recombines TRBV11-3 with TRBJ2-5; D possibly corresponds to TRBD1 (5 bases). V was shortened by 5 bases and J by 0 bases, with 16 bases between the two germline ends. This CDR3 region has 16 residues. Looked up from germline, CDR1 is SGHNT and CDR2 is YENEEA. CDR3 sequence (DNA): TGTGCCAGCAGCCGCCTGGGGCAGCCAAACCAAGAGACCCAGTACTTC. It translates to CASSRLGQPNQETQYF.

This clone was seen only once. The chain joins TRBV7-9 to TRBJ2-1; 8 bases align to TRBD2. Germline V gene data show CDR1 as SEHNR and CDR2 as FQNEAQ (reference sequence). V lost 5 bases, J lost 0 bases, and 6 bases stayed unmatched. This CDR3 has 16 amino acids. In DNA, the CDR3 is TGTGCCAGCAGCATTACTAGCGGCGGCTCCTACAATGAGCAGTTCTTC. Its protein is CASSITSGGSYNEQFF.

The rearrangement uses TRBV2 and TRBJ1-2, with TRBD1 identical over 7 bases. The CDR3 loop spans 15 amino acids. J was trimmed by 7 bases and V by 9 bases; bases with no gene match: 17. Germline lookup yields CDR1 SNHLY and CDR2 FYNNEI. CDR3 sequence: CASLTQTGIGSGYTF. Written as DNA, the CDR3 is TGTGCCAGTTTAACTCAGACAGGGATCGGGTCTGGCTACACCTTC. The complete variable domain, with remaining parts taken from reference TRBV2 and TRBJ1-2, reads EPEVTQTPSHQVTQMGQEVILRCVPISNHLYFYWYRQILGQKVEFLVSFYNNEISEKSEIFDDQFSVERPDGSNFTLKIRSTKLEDSAMYFCASLTQTGIGSGYTFGSGTRLTVV.

This chain links TRBV27 with TRBJ1-2; 8 positions agree with TRBD1. Germline trimming cut 1 base from V and 6 bases from J; bases unmatched to any gene: 7. Germline loops: CDR1 MNHEY, CDR2 SMNVEV (reference sequence). The CDR3 has 15 residues. The CDR3 DNA reads TGTGCCAGCAGTTTATTCCAGGGGGCAGGGAATGGCTACACCTTC. Protein product: CASSLFQGAGNGYTF.

The rearrangement joins TRBV15 to TRBJ1-5; no firm D call. This CDR3 has 15 amino acids. Germline V gives CDR1 LNHNV, CDR2 YYDKDF (reference sequence). Trimming left V 1 base short and J 0 bases short, with 7 bases between. The CDR3 loop reads CATSRGAASNQPQHF. The CDR3, as DNA: TGTGCCACCAGCAGAGGGGCAGCTAGCAATCAGCCCCAGCATTTT.

J is TRBJ2-7 and V is TRBV7-9, with 8 bases aligning to TRBD1. The CDR3 covers 16 residues. V lost 1 base, J lost 2 bases, and 7 bases stayed unmatched. Germline V gives CDR1 SEHNR, CDR2 FQNEAQ (reference sequence). This CDR3 reads CASSLDRQGITYEQYV. In nucleotides, the CDR3 is TGTGCCAGCAGCTTAGACCGACAGGGGATAACCTACGAGCAGTACGTC.

The chain is built from TRBV18 and TRBJ2-1, with D tentatively TRBD2 (6 bases). This CDR3 spans 17 amino acids. The V gene's germline CDR1 is KGHSH and CDR2 LQKENI. Trimming took 2 bases from V and 0 from J, leaving 14 bases between them. The CDR3 DNA follows: TGTGCCAGCTCACCAATAGCGGAGACGAGCTCCTACAATGAGCAGTTCTTC. Its translation is CASSPIAETSSYNEQFF.

The chain is built from TRBV27 and TRBJ1-1, with D tentatively TRBD1 (5 bases). The CDR3 loop spans 13 amino acids. V dropped 7 bases and J dropped 5 bases, with 14 bases sitting between them. Germline V gene sequence: CDR1 MNHEY, CDR2 SMNVEV (reference sequence). The CDR3 protein is CASTKTRGTEAFF. The CDR3 DNA follows: TGTGCCAGCACCAAAACAAGGGGTACTGAAGCTTTCTTT.

The V call is TRBV19, the J call TRBJ2-5; 8 nucleotides align to TRBD2. Germline assignment: CDR1 LNHDA and CDR2 SQIVND (reference sequence). This CDR3 has 16 amino acids. The junction had 11 bases not matched to a gene; V was cut back by 6 bases and J by 2 bases. This CDR3 reads CASRPGRLAFQETQYF. CDR3 nucleotides: TGTGCCAGTAGACCTGGCCGACTAGCGTTTCAAGAGACCCAGTACTTC.

The CDR3 DNA reads TGTGCCATCAACGGACAGGGCAATGAAGCTTTCTTT. As protein: CAINGQGNEAFF. The J gene is TRBJ1-1, the V gene TRBV10-3, with 8 bases fitting TRBD1. Trimming removed 7 bases from V and 7 bases from J; junction bases left unmatched: 5. Germline-derived CDR1 and CDR2 are ENHRY and SYGVKD. The CDR3 runs to 12 residues.

This clone was detected only a few times. This rearrangement joins TRBV3-1 (or the pseudogene TRBV3-2) to TRBJ1-2, with D possibly TRBD1 on 5 matching bases. The V gene lost 1 base and the J gene lost 3 bases, with 9 bases spanning the gap. This CDR3 is built from 14 residues. The V gene's germline CDR1 is LGHDT and CDR2 YNNKEL (reference sequence). The CDR3 loop reads CASSQAWGDYGYTF. CDR3 DNA sequence: TGTGCCAGCAGCCAAGCTTGGGGGGACTATGGCTACACCTTC.

This chain connects TRBV11-2 to TRBJ2-3; 9 positions match TRBD2. The CDR3 is 14 amino acids. The germline gives CDR1 SGHAT, CDR2 FQNNGV. V lost 1 base to trimming and J lost 11 bases; unmatched junction nucleotides: 7. The DNA of the CDR3 is TGTGCCAGCAGCTTAGCCCGAGCGGGGGGTGGGCAGTATTTT. It codes for CASSLARAGGGQYF.